This T cell receptor (beta chain) is from a study of shared clonotypes between healthy human individuals. At the level of the study: Participating donors consisted of a couple of women and a few men aged 18 to 49.

Germline CDR1 MNHNS, CDR2 SASEGT. This CDR3 has 13 amino acids. The V and J ends lost 6 bases and 5 bases respectively, with 14 bases between them. Genomic DNA per cell subset filled all wells of several immunoSEQ plates. Sequencing used immunoSEQ multiplex PCR; TCRdb keeps in-frame clones, though not all of them. The table has more than 500,000 clones, approximately 95% seen once. Comments on this clone: Its specificity is unknown.

Points from the study as a whole: Clonotypes which were not shared had lower generation probabilities than clonotypes that all four donors shared.

CD45RO-negative, CCR7-positively selected cells formed the naive CD8 fraction, excluding terminally differentiated effector memory CD45RA+ cells. The TCR sequence derives from a woman aged 30 to 39 in good health. The specimen was naive CD8+ T cells sorted from blood. The rearrangement links TRBV6-1 to TRBJ2-7; D unclear. CDR3 loop: CASRAGLRHEQYF. The CDR3 DNA follows: TGTGCCAGCAGGGCCGGGTTACGTCACGAGCAGTACTTC.